These T cell receptor beta chains were read from a single sample in a study of T cell repertoires in cytomegalovirus infection. One entry per CDR3 protein, called by TCRdb with MiXCR from the reads. Of hundreds of thousands of distinct CDR3 sequences in the sample, 33% were seen once. For these receptors, no antigen is known. Sequenced material: cultured PBMCs, taken from culture after CMV antigen stimulation. The receptors were sampled from a human donor in good health (CMV status not recorded). Some clones in this sample may be carry-over from other donors' samples. CDR3s leave out the opening cysteine and the closing phenylalanine or tryptophan. The order of the fields is CDR3 protein, V gene, J gene.

CDR3: ASSYSTGQAAMNTEAF; V: TRBV6-5; J: TRBJ1-1
CDR3: ASSVRLAGRGGELF; V: TRBV7-3; J: TRBJ2-2
CDR3: ASSIRTGVTGELF; V: TRBV5-4; J: TRBJ2-2
CDR3: ASSLGQSFYGYT; V: TRBV12-3/TRBV12-4; J: TRBJ1-2
CDR3: ASSFSPPGAQIGTEAF; V: TRBV5-1; J: TRBJ1-1
CDR3: ASSPLTSLNTGELF; V: TRBV7-2; J: TRBJ2-2
CDR3: ASSLEYYGDTQY; V: TRBV7-8; J: TRBJ2-3
CDR3: ASRYRGVLYGYT; V: TRBV2; J: TRBJ1-2
CDR3: ASSPGQGWAYEQY; V: TRBV18; J: TRBJ2-7
CDR3: ASSFSTSGHSYNEQF; V: TRBV27; J: TRBJ2-1
CDR3: ASSLAFEGPNTEAF; V: TRBV5-6; J: TRBJ1-1
CDR3: ASSLETGGSTEAF; V: TRBV7-2; J: TRBJ1-1
CDR3: ASSLLSERNQPQH; V: TRBV28; J: TRBJ1-5
CDR3: ASSLVTTVPGELF; V: TRBV12-3/TRBV12-4; J: TRBJ2-2
CDR3: ASPTRTGNTIY; V: TRBV6-6; J: TRBJ1-3
CDR3: ASGRGLGGRSYEQY; V: TRBV7-2; J: TRBJ2-7
CDR3: ASSFSNEQY; V: TRBV28; J: TRBJ2-7
CDR3: ASSPPGIGQLYGYT; V: TRBV18; J: TRBJ1-2
CDR3: ASSPDDRGGMNTEAF; V: TRBV7-9; J: TRBJ1-1
CDR3: ASSLGTAPYSNQPQH; V: TRBV28; J: TRBJ1-5
CDR3: ASSMLTYNEQF; V: TRBV7-9; J: TRBJ2-1
CDR3: ASRVAGGYEQY; V: TRBV27; J: TRBJ2-7
CDR3: ASISGTASSGANVLT; V: TRBV2; J: TRBJ2-6
CDR3: ASSQIRGSGTSGRGRFREQY; V: TRBV4-2; J: TRBJ2-7
CDR3: SSTRQGEIT; V: TRBV29-1; J: TRBJ1-2
CDR3: ATSRETASGRYPGCEQY; V: TRBV15; J: TRBJ2-7
CDR3: ASRSRNGNTDTQY; V: TRBV28; J: TRBJ2-3
CDR3: ASKPNTGELF; V: TRBV6-2/TRBV6-3; J: TRBJ2-2
CDR3: ASSPRASGRENEQF; V: TRBV9; J: TRBJ2-1
CDR3: SAQDSEAF; V: TRBV20-1; J: TRBJ1-1
CDR3: ASSLKAWSEQF; V: TRBV27; J: TRBJ2-1
CDR3: ASSPHANTGELF; V: TRBV6-2/TRBV6-3; J: TRBJ2-2
CDR3: ASSDGPGLVYETQY; V: TRBV12-3/TRBV12-4; J: TRBJ2-5
CDR3: ASSSYFSGSPANTDTQY; V: TRBV5-1; J: TRBJ2-3
CDR3: ASSYSELNTEAF; V: TRBV6-5; J: TRBJ1-1
CDR3: ASTRTSGSSNEQF; V: TRBV6-4; J: TRBJ2-1
CDR3: ASAPTSTDTQY; V: TRBV7-2; J: TRBJ2-3
CDR3: ASSLDKGGNEQF; V: TRBV7-2; J: TRBJ2-1
CDR3: ASSLAQRAQH; V: TRBV12-3/TRBV12-4; J: TRBJ1-5
CDR3: ASSPLEEREGRAGELF; V: TRBV4-3; J: TRBJ2-2